Following are 11 T cell receptor beta chains from one sample sequenced in a study of PD-L1 blockade in urothelial cancer. TCRdb's copy holds only in-frame clones and misses some; the assay was immunoSEQ multiplex PCR. Among tens of thousands of clones listed, about 83% were seen once. Time point indicated: pretreatment peripheral blood. The sample here was PBMCs, taken around atezolizumab (anti-PD-L1) treatment. Every receptor here comes from a man in his 60s with urothelial cancer.

This chain joins TRBV6-6 and TRBJ2-1; 11 bases match TRBD1. Germline V gives CDR1 MNHNY, CDR2 SVGAGI (reference sequence). This CDR3 contains 13 residues. V gave up 10 bases and J gave up 7 bases; unmatched junction bases: 6. CDR3 region: CATGTGGWNEQFF. The CDR3 coding sequence is TGTGCCACCGGGACAGGGGGTTGGAATGAGCAGTTCTTC.

The V gene is TRBV27, the J gene TRBJ2-5; D uncertain. Per the germline V gene, CDR1 is MNHEY and CDR2 is SMNVEV (reference sequence). V lost 6 bases and J lost 8, with 7 bases in between. The CDR3 totals 10 residues. The CDR3: CASSPPTQYF. The CDR3 DNA is TGTGCCAGCAGCCCCCCTACCCAGTACTTC.

Here the CDR3 DNA reads TGTGCCAGCAGCTTAGCTAGCTCGGGGACCGGGGAGCTGTTTTTT. Its translation is CASSLASSGTGELFF. The rearrangement joins TRBV5-6 to TRBJ2-2; D is perhaps TRBD2 (5 bases). The CDR3 has 15 amino acids. Germline assignment: CDR1 SGHDT and CDR2 YYEEEE. The V end was cut by 2 bases, the J end by 5 bases, with 13 bases between.

The chain is built from TRBV5-4 and TRBJ2-2; 11 nucleotides agree with TRBD1. This CDR3 has 16 residues. The germline V gene encodes CDR1 SGHNT and CDR2 YYREEE (reference sequence). V lost 3 bases to trimming and J lost 4 bases; unmatched junction nucleotides: 5. Here the CDR3 reads CASSWGDRGGTGELFF. The DNA of the CDR3 is TGTGCCAGCAGCTGGGGGGACAGGGGGGGCACCGGGGAGCTGTTTTTT. The full variable domain, in which reference TRBV5-4 and TRBJ2-2 provide the parts outside the CDR3, is ETGVTQSPTHLIKTRGQQVTLRCSSQSGHNTVSWYQQALGQGPQFIFQYYREEENGRGNFPPRFSGLQFPNYSSELNVNALELDDSALYLCASSWGDRGGTGELFFGEGSRLTVL.

The chain combines TRBV5-4 with TRBJ2-3; D possibly corresponds to TRBD2 (6 bases). The CDR3 totals 15 residues. Germline lookup yields CDR1 SGHNT and CDR2 YYREEE (reference sequence). V lost 2 bases to trimming and J lost 1 base, with 11 bases between them. The CDR3 DNA is TGTGCCAGCAGCTTTTGGGGCGGGGGCACAGATACGCAGTATTTT. Protein sequence: CASSFWGGGTDTQYF.

This clone was recorded once. This chain links TRBV6-1 with TRBJ2-7, with 9 bases identical to TRBD2. The CDR3 length is 15 residues. Losses at the gene ends were 6 bases for V and 0 bases for J; bases not matched to a gene: 6. Germline V lookup: CDR1 MNHNS, CDR2 SASEGT. CDR3 loop: CASSRTSANSYEQYF. The CDR3 DNA reads as TGTGCCAGCAGCCGGACTAGCGCGAACTCCTACGAGCAGTACTTC.

The chain joins TRBV15 to TRBJ1-5; possibly TRBD1 for D (5 bases). The V end lost 0 bases, the J end lost 2 bases, and 11 bases lay between the germline ends. Germline CDR1 and CDR2: LNHNV and YYDKDF (reference sequence). The CDR3 has 16 amino acids. CDR3 in DNA: TGTGCCACCAGCAGAGATCCCGGGACTCGCAATCAGCCCCAGCATTTT. Encoded protein: CATSRDPGTRNQPQHF.

The chain employs TRBV6-5 and TRBJ1-2; TRBD1 is a possible D gene (6 bases). Germline V gives CDR1 MNHEY, CDR2 SVGAGI. CDR3 length: 15 residues. V lost 0 bases to trimming and J lost 2 bases, with 10 bases between them. CDR3 protein: CASSYSTGGNYGYTF. CDR3 nucleotide sequence: TGTGCCAGCAGTTACTCGACTGGGGGCAACTATGGCTACACCTTC.

The genes are TRBV6-6 and TRBJ2-3, with 7 bases matching TRBD2. The junction had 7 bases not matched to a gene; V was cut back by 2 bases and J by 2 bases. The CDR3 is 16 residues long. Looked up from germline, CDR1 is MNHNY and CDR2 is SVGAGI (reference sequence). This CDR3 is CASSYPSGANTDTQYF. CDR3 DNA sequence: TGTGCCAGCAGTTACCCCAGCGGGGCAAACACAGATACGCAGTATTTT.

A few counts support this clone. The V gene is TRBV7-2, the J gene TRBJ1-1; the D gene is possibly TRBD1 (6 bases). The germline V gene has CDR1 SGHTA and CDR2 FQGNSA. The CDR3 extends over 16 amino acids. V was shortened by 5 bases and J by 0 bases, with 16 bases between the two germline ends. CDR3 in amino acids: CASSPLRGRVNTEAFF. In DNA form, the CDR3 reads TGTGCCAGCAGCCCGCTCAGGGGCAGAGTGAACACTGAAGCTTTCTTT.

The gene calls are TRBV11-1 and TRBJ2-2; D possibly corresponds to TRBD1 (6 bases). Per germline, CDR1 SGHAT and CDR2 FQDESV (reference sequence). The V and J ends lost 5 bases and 2 bases respectively, with 15 bases between them. The CDR3 is 16 amino acids. The CDR3 loop is CASSLQRGGNTGELFF. The CDR3 DNA sequence: TGTGCCAGCAGCCTTCAGAGAGGGGGTAACACCGGGGAGCTGTTTTTT.